This entry lists 29 T cell receptor beta chains sequenced from one sample in a study of T cell responses to AZD1222 COVID-19 vaccine. This table comes from immunoSEQ multiplex PCR, and its TCRdb copy is limited to in-frame clones, with some not included. Of about 130,000 clones in the sample, approximately 94% were seen once. Sequences were derived from peripheral blood, sampled on day 0 of AZD1222 vaccination. Source of these receptors: an adult in good health.

The chain joins TRBV4-2 to TRBJ2-7; 7 bases match TRBD1. CDR3 length equals 15 residues. Germline-derived CDR1 and CDR2 are LGHNA and YNFKEQ. V lost 0 bases to trimming and J lost 7 bases; unmatched junction nucleotides: 9. CDR3 loop: CASSQDYTGAREQYF. CDR3 nucleotides: TGTGCCAGCAGCCAAGATTACACAGGGGCTCGGGAGCAGTACTTC.

The chain carries TRBV4-3 and TRBJ2-2; D gene unclear. The germline V and J ends were trimmed by 0 bases and 2 bases, with 7 bases remaining between them. CDR1 LGHNA and CDR2 YSLEER come from the germline V gene. The CDR3 runs 15 residues. The CDR3 loop is CASSQDNRNTGELFF. The CDR3 coding sequence is TGCGCCAGCAGCCAAGACAACAGAAACACCGGGGAGCTGTTTTTT.

J is TRBJ2-1 and V is TRBV7-2; 10 positions agree with TRBD1. This CDR3 contains 16 residues. V lost 4 bases, J lost 6 bases, and 9 bases stayed unmatched. Germline lookup yields CDR1 SGHTA and CDR2 FQGNSA. This CDR3 reads CASSSDRDRGGNEQFF. The DNA of the CDR3 is TGTGCCAGCAGCTCAGACCGGGACAGGGGAGGCAATGAGCAGTTCTTC.

The rearrangement joins TRBV2 to TRBJ2-7; 11 bases are shared with TRBD1. The CDR3 runs 14 residues. V shed 5 bases and J 6 bases; nucleotides not matched to a gene: 6. Germline CDR1 and CDR2: SNHLY and FYNNEI. In DNA form, the CDR3 reads TGTGCCAGCAGTCCGGGACAGGGGGAAATCGAGCAGTACTTC. Translated, it gives CASSPGQGEIEQYF. The full variable domain, rest sourced from reference TRBV2 and TRBJ2-7, is EPEVTQTPSHQVTQMGQEVILRCVPISNHLYFYWYRQILGQKVEFLVSFYNNEISEKSEIFDDQFSVERPDGSNFTLKIRSTKLEDSAMYFCASSPGQGEIEQYFGPGTRLTVT.

The CDR3 DNA reads TGTGCCAGCACCTTGGGGCAGAGCTATGGCTACACCTTC. Translation: CASTLGQSYGYTF. The rearrangement joins TRBV28 to TRBJ1-2, with D perhaps matching TRBD1 (5 bases). Germline CDR1 and CDR2: MDHEN and SYDVKM. The CDR3 consists of 13 residues. Trimming pared 7 bases from V and 4 bases from J, leaving 13 bases between.

The chain recombines TRBV6-5 with TRBJ1-3, with TRBD1 matching over 10 bases. CDR1 is MNHEY, CDR2 SVGAGI, per germline. The ends lost 6 bases at V and 1 base at J; junction bases unmatched: 0. There are 14 residues in the CDR3. CDR3 nucleotides: TGTGCCAGCAGGGACAGGGGGTCTGGAAACACCATATATTTT. Residues: CASRDRGSGNTIYF.

The rearrangement links TRBV7-3 to TRBJ2-3, with D maybe TRBD1 (5 bases). Germline CDR1 reads SGHTA; CDR2 reads FQGTGA. V dropped 2 bases and J dropped 0 bases, with 9 bases sitting between them. This CDR3 region has 15 residues. The CDR3 sequence: CASSLQGTSTDTQYF. The DNA of the CDR3 is TGTGCCAGCAGCTTACAGGGAACTAGCACAGATACGCAGTATTTT.

DNA for the CDR3: TGTGCCAGCAGCTCCCTTGGGGTAGCGGGAGGGCCGTACTACAATGAGCAGTTCTTC. It is translated as CASSSLGVAGGPYYNEQFF. This chain joins TRBV7-9 and TRBJ2-1; TRBD2 agrees at 11 bases. The germline gives CDR1 SEHNR, CDR2 FQNEAQ (reference sequence). V was pared by 4 bases and J by 3 bases, with 14 bases of the junction left unmatched. The length of the CDR3 is 19 residues.

The chain links TRBV6-5 to TRBJ1-2; 8 nucleotides line up with TRBD1. V shed 11 bases and J 6 bases; nucleotides not matched to a gene: 17. The V gene's germline CDR1 is MNHEY and CDR2 SVGAGI. The CDR3 contains 15 residues. The CDR3 DNA is TGTGCCCTCATGCGCCTCGACAGGGGATTTCATGGCTACACCTTC. Amino acid sequence: CALMRLDRGFHGYTF.

The sample holds one count of this clone. V is TRBV6-5 and J is TRBJ2-7; 9 nucleotides align to TRBD1. The CDR3 is made up of 15 amino acids. Germline V gene data show CDR1 as MNHEY and CDR2 as SVGAGI. V shed 2 bases and J 3 bases; nucleotides not matched to a gene: 5. In nucleotides, the CDR3 is TGTGCCAGCAGTTACGATAGGGACAGGGTCTACGAGCAGTACTTC. Translated: CASSYDRDRVYEQYF.

The chain carries TRBV5-8 and TRBJ1-5, with TRBD1 as a possible D gene (6 bases). Between the trimmed V and J ends, which lost 0 bases and 6 bases, there was a span of 16 bases. CDR1 is SGHTS and CDR2 is YDEGEE in the germline V gene. The CDR3 spans 16 residues. The CDR3 reads CASSLELGSRGQPQHF. For the CDR3, the DNA is TGTGCCAGCAGCTTGGAACTGGGATCCAGGGGTCAGCCCCAGCATTTT.

This chain uses TRBV4-2 with TRBJ2-3; 12 positions agree with TRBD2. The CDR3 loop spans 17 amino acids. Germline V gives CDR1 LGHNA, CDR2 YNFKEQ. V was pared by 6 bases and J by 3 bases, with 10 bases of the junction left unmatched. CDR3 amino acids: CASRPHPSGRGTDTQYF. CDR3 coding DNA: TGTGCCAGCAGGCCTCATCCTAGCGGGAGGGGGACAGATACGCAGTATTTT.

This chain joins TRBV6-6 and TRBJ2-1; 15 bases agree with TRBD2. This CDR3 is 17 amino acids long. V lost 5 bases to trimming and J lost 6 bases; unmatched junction nucleotides: 8. Germline CDR1 and CDR2: MNHNY and SVGAGI (reference sequence). DNA of the CDR3: TGTGCCAGCAGTCCTAGGACTAGCGGGAGGGCCGGCAATGAGCAGTTCTTC. Translation: CASSPRTSGRAGNEQFF.

The chain carries TRBV6-5 and TRBJ2-6; D might be TRBD1 (6 bases). CDR1 and CDR2 from the germline V gene are MNHEY and SVGAGI. V lost 6 bases and J lost 0, with 9 bases in between. The CDR3 spans 15 residues. The CDR3 DNA is TGTGCCAGCAGCGGACAGTCCTCTGGGGCCAACGTCCTGACTTTC. Translation gives CASSGQSSGANVLTF.

This clone was counted once. The chain couples TRBV19 to TRBJ1-2, with D uncertain. Trimming cost V 1 base and J 4 bases, with 7 bases left between them. The CDR3 runs to 13 residues. CDR1 LNHDA and CDR2 SQIVND come from the germline V gene (reference sequence). The DNA of the CDR3 is TGTGCCAGTAGTATAGCCGGCCCCTATGGCTACACCTTC. Translating it yields CASSIAGPYGYTF.

This clone showed up just once. V is TRBV6-2 or TRBV6-3 and J is TRBJ1-1, with 7 bases that match TRBD1. Per the germline V gene, CDR1 is MNHEY and CDR2 is SVGEGT. The length of the CDR3 is 13 residues. V gave up 8 bases and J gave up 5 bases; unmatched junction bases: 8. The CDR3: CASRLQGITEAFF. The CDR3 DNA reads TGTGCCAGCCGTTTACAGGGGATTACTGAAGCTTTCTTT.

The chain has TRBV2 and TRBJ1-4, with no clear D. The CDR3 contains 16 residues. In germline, CDR1 is SNHLY, CDR2 FYNNEI. Trimming took off 0 bases at V and 0 bases at J, with 8 bases between the two ends. The CDR3 coding sequence is TGTGCCAGCAGTGAAGCGGAGGGCCCAACTAATGAAAAACTGTTTTTT. Translated, it gives CASSEAEGPTNEKLFF.

The chain uses TRBV3-1 (or the pseudogene TRBV3-2) and TRBJ1-1; D ambiguous. The CDR3 runs to 13 residues. Per germline, CDR1 LGHDT and CDR2 YNNKEL (reference sequence). V lost 0 bases, J lost 10 bases, and 12 bases lay in between. CDR3 protein: CASSQDGPNPAFF. Here the CDR3 DNA reads TGTGCCAGCAGCCAAGATGGGCCCAACCCAGCTTTCTTT.

This clone has only one observation. V gene TRBV20-1 combines with J gene TRBJ2-1; D unresolved. The germline V gene has CDR1 DFQATT and CDR2 SNEGSKA (reference sequence). The CDR3 length is 11 residues. The V end was cut by 3 bases, the J end by 6 bases, with 6 bases between. The CDR3 loop is CSASDLNEQFF. The CDR3 DNA reads TGCAGTGCTAGTGACCTCAATGAGCAGTTCTTC.

The chain employs TRBV4-1 and TRBJ2-1; D gene ambiguous. V was clipped by 0 bases and J by 0 bases, with 9 bases between them. Germline V gene data show CDR1 as MGHRA and CDR2 as YSYEKL. This CDR3 is 16 amino acids long. Here the CDR3 reads CASSQEGWSSYNEQFF. CDR3 nucleotide sequence: TGCGCCAGCAGCCAAGAGGGGTGGAGCTCCTACAATGAGCAGTTCTTC.

This chain joins TRBV6-5 and TRBJ1-1; 8 positions match TRBD1. Unmatched junction bases numbered 16, after V lost 6 bases and J lost 10 bases. Germline CDR1 reads MNHEY; CDR2 reads SVGAGI. The CDR3 runs 15 residues. The CDR3 is CASSQTQGAPMGAFF. CDR3 nucleotide sequence: TGTGCCAGCAGCCAAACCCAGGGGGCGCCCATGGGAGCTTTCTTT.

The chain combines TRBV30 with TRBJ2-5; D unresolved. The CDR3 loop spans 11 amino acids. Germline V lookup: CDR1 GTSNPN, CDR2 SVGIG (reference sequence). Trimming removed 0 bases from V and 7 bases from J, with 6 bases in between. The CDR3 region has the DNA TGTGCCTGGAGTGTCCCAGCGACCCAGTACTTC. The encoded protein is CAWSVPATQYF.

The chain combines TRBV6-2 or TRBV6-3 with TRBJ1-1; D call uncertain. The CDR3 is made up of 12 amino acids. From germline, CDR1 is MNHEY and CDR2 SVGEGT. V lost 2 bases and J lost 5, with 6 bases in between. CDR3 nucleotides: TGTGCCAGCAGTTACATCGGGACTGAAGCTTTCTTT. It codes for CASSYIGTEAFF.

The chain has TRBV14 and TRBJ2-1; 7 bases line up with TRBD2. V gave up 4 bases and J gave up 5 bases; unmatched junction bases: 2. There are 13 residues in the CDR3. Germline values: CDR1 SGHDN, CDR2 FVKESK. The CDR3 is CASSPREDNEQFF. CDR3 coding DNA: TGTGCCAGCAGCCCACGGGAGGACAATGAGCAGTTCTTC.

This clone showed up just a few times. The V call is TRBV27, the J call TRBJ2-7; no firm D call. The V gene lost 0 bases and the J gene lost 6 bases, with 12 bases spanning the gap. This CDR3 is built from 14 residues. Germline V gives CDR1 MNHEY, CDR2 SMNVEV (reference sequence). The CDR3 bases are TGTGCCAGCAGTTTATCTCTGGCGAGTTCCGAGCAGTACTTC. Translating it yields CASSLSLASSEQYF.

The CDR3 DNA is TGTGCCAGCTCACCAAAGGGGGGGCCGAGGGGCCAAGAGACCCAGTACTTC. Its translation: CASSPKGGPRGQETQYF. The gene calls are TRBV18 and TRBJ2-5, with D maybe TRBD2 (7 bases). This CDR3 contains 17 residues. V dropped 2 bases and J dropped 1 base, with 17 bases sitting between them. Per the germline V gene, CDR1 is KGHSH and CDR2 is LQKENI.

The V gene is TRBV4-3, the J gene TRBJ2-1, with 12 bases fitting TRBD2. Trimming took 0 bases from V and 7 from J; bases not matched to a gene: 7. The CDR3 is made up of 17 amino acids. Germline V gene data show CDR1 as LGHNA and CDR2 as YSLEER. The CDR3 loop is CASSQELTSGRLNEQFF. CDR3 in DNA: TGCGCCAGCAGCCAAGAACTTACTAGCGGGAGGCTTAATGAGCAGTTCTTC.

This chain joins TRBV29-1 and TRBJ1-4; 10 bases agree with TRBD1. The J segment lost 6 bases and the V segment lost 4 bases, leaving 8 bases of the junction unmatched. The CDR3 loop spans 15 amino acids. From germline, CDR1 is SQVTM and CDR2 ANQGSEA. CDR3 in DNA: TGCAGCGTTGCTCGTGACAGGGGGCGGGATGAAAAACTGTTTTTT. This gives the protein CSVARDRGRDEKLFF.

The chain couples TRBV29-1 to TRBJ1-2; no reliable D call. Trimming shortened V by 4 bases and J by 7 bases, and 7 bases separated the two germline ends. Germline V CDR1 and CDR2: SQVTM, ANQGSEA. CDR3 size: 10 residues. This chain's CDR3 is CSVANGGYTF. DNA of the CDR3: TGCAGCGTTGCGAATGGTGGCTACACCTTC.